The T cell receptor beta chain under discussion was sequenced for a study of Graves' ophthalmopathy and Graves' hyperthyroidism. Study observations and caveats: A majority of expanded thyroid clonotypes exceeding 0.001 frequency were likewise present in blood. Both an approximately 71% sensitivity and a 72.22% specificity characterized the model's predictions of ophthalmopathy progression. Ophthalmopathy cases were distinguished from stable hyperthyroidism by a 13-signature model, reaching about 85% sensitivity and 70% to 84% specificity.

This clonotype was picked up a small number of times. Its antigen is unknown. One junction end disagrees with the germline gene, perhaps due to a read error. It was on clinical symptoms, serum thyroxine, TRAb, thyroid ultrasound and orbital computed tomography that diagnosis relied. Amplified material comprised TCR beta CDR3 regions derived from RNA transcripts. An initial RT-PCR round employing HTBI primers preceded a second-round multiplex PCR. In TCRdb, the multiplex PCR reads were re-called with MiXCR into one record per CDR3 protein. The sample holds 740,000 or so distinct CDR3 sequences, 35% to 50% seen once. The CDR3 is 13 amino acids. CDR1 is WSHSY, CDR2 SAAADI, per germline.

This chain links TRBV10-2 with TRBJ1-6; no clear D. The clonotype originates from an adult man with Graves' ophthalmopathy. Sequenced sample: peripheral blood. The CDR3: CASRIRRNSPLHF. In DNA form, the CDR3 reads TGTGCCAGCAGGATACGAAGAAATTCACCCCTCCACTTT.